This TCR beta chain was captured in a study of shared clonotypes between healthy human individuals. Broader study findings: Non-shared clonotypes showed lower generation probabilities than clonotypes common to all four donors.

For this clone: Its antigen remains unidentified.

Produced via immunoSEQ multiplex PCR; TCRdb's table is partial and in-frame only. This sample has approximately 600,000 clones, with about 95% found just once. The naive CD8 population came from CD45RO-negative cells selected for CCR7, without terminally differentiated effector memory CD45RA+ cells. All of the donors resided in Nashville, Tennessee, and each was a Caucasian adult. There are 15 residues in the CDR3. Germline V lookup: CDR1 MNHEY, CDR2 SVGAGI. The junction had 0 bases not matched to a gene; V was cut back by 2 bases and J by 0 bases. The receptor was isolated from a woman aged 25 to 39 in good health. The gene calls are TRBV6-5 and TRBJ1-1; 10 bases line up with TRBD1. Sequenced input: naive CD8+ T cells sorted from blood. CDR3 nucleotide sequence: TGTGCCAGCAGTTACGGGACAGGGGTGAACACTGAAGCTTTCTTT. It specifies CASSYGTGVNTEAFF.